This TCR beta chain derives from a study of brain metastases from non-small cell lung cancer. Notes on the study in general: Expanded T-cell clones appeared in approximately 67% of brain metastases over primaries. TCR repertoires overlapped largely between brain metastases and matched primaries. Compared with primary tumors, brain metastases showed less T-cell infiltration.

Method: immunoSEQ multiplex PCR; TCRdb's copy keeps in-frame clones and lacks some. The top ten clones hold approximately 4% of a sample with about 7,800 clones, 70% to 90% of them seen once. Trimming shortened V by 3 bases and J by 4 bases, and 13 bases separated the two germline ends. This CDR3 has 14 amino acids. Germline-derived CDR1 and CDR2 are GTSNPN and SVGIG (reference sequence). As concerns this clone: The antigen is not known. Other DNA sequences within the sample encode an identical CDR3.

The chain combines TRBV30 with TRBJ1-5, with D maybe TRBD1 (6 bases). The TCR was taken from a donor over 35 with non-small cell lung cancer. Sequencing input: primary lung tumor tissue. CDR3 sequence: CAWRGGASNQPQHF. The CDR3, as DNA: TGTGCCTGGAGGGGGGGGGCGAGTAATCAGCCCCAGCATTTT.